This TCR beta chain was recorded in a study of T-cell reconstitution after alpha-beta-depleted transplantation in children. Study outcomes and limitations: By one year post-transplant, T-cell counts and diversity largely arose from T cells that were newly produced. Approximately two months post-transplant, alpha-beta T cells reportedly originated from several hundred expanded graft clones. Some patients owed their high day-60 TCRbeta diversity to surviving recipient T cells and thymic progenitors.

Unique molecular identifiers were incorporated during preparation of the TCRbeta library. TCRdb called the PCR reads again in MiXCR, with one record for every CDR3 protein. The data hold about 980,000 distinct CDR3 sequences, with 25% to 30% observed a single time. CDR1 and CDR2 from the germline V gene are SGHTA and FQGNSA. The V and J ends lost 0 bases and 0 bases, in that order; junction bases with no gene match: 0. This CDR3 spans 15 amino acids. This clonotype was picked up many times. Its matching antigen is unknown. The sample in question was PBMCs, mostly from graft donor cells, obtained 360 days after TCRalphabeta/CD19-depleted stem cell transplant. The receptor was isolated from a boy under three years old who had a stem cell transplant for SCID, so the T cells may come from the graft donor. The chain recombines TRBV7-2 with TRBJ2-7; 9 bases fit TRBD1. In DNA form, the CDR3 reads TGTGCCAGCAGCTTAGCGGGACAGGGCTCCTACGAGCAGTACTTC. Translated: CASSLAGQGSYEQYF.